A single sample gave rise to the 21 T cell receptor beta chains below, sequenced in a study of T cell responses to AZD1222 COVID-19 vaccine (dated by TCRdb to the early 2020s). Library preparation used the immunoSEQ multiplex PCR assay. This immuneACCESS table, as held by TCRdb, lists in-frame sequences with V and J called but not all clones. Of the missing ones, under half trace to an unresolved V gene in checked studies; the others have no known cause. Present in this sample are 120,000 or so clones, 70% to 85% of which were seen just once. The ten largest clones represent roughly a quarter of the sample. In light of the paper, this sample's time point label describes: about 28 days (+/-7) after the second vaccine dose. Sequences were derived from peripheral blood, sampled 28 days after the second AZD1222 dose. The origin of the receptors is an adult who received the AZD1222 COVID-19 vaccine.

V gene TRBV2 combines with J gene TRBJ1-4, with no clear D. This CDR3 has 14 residues. Germline CDR1 reads SNHLY; CDR2 reads FYNNEI. Trimming left V 5 bases short and J 7 bases short, with 14 bases between. CDR3 sequence (DNA): TGTGCCAGCAGTTCCCAGGCGAAACTTGAAAAACTGTTTTTT. This translates into CASSSQAKLEKLFF.

This CDR3 reads CASSLGSGAFYF. In nucleotides, the CDR3 is TGTGCCAGCAGTTTAGGTAGCGGTGCTTTTTATTTT. The chain employs TRBV12-3 or TRBV12-4 and TRBJ2-3; TRBD2 is a possible D gene (6 bases). The CDR3 loop spans 12 amino acids. V lost 1 base to trimming and J lost 15 bases, with 14 bases between them.

This chain links TRBV18 with TRBJ1-2; D remains unclear. The CDR3 is made up of 14 amino acids. Per germline, CDR1 KGHSH and CDR2 LQKENI. V lost 0 bases and J 2 bases, leaving 7 bases between the germline ends. Written as DNA, the CDR3 is TGTGCCAGCTCACCACCCGGGAGCAACTATGGCTACACCTTC. Translating it yields CASSPPGSNYGYTF.

This chain uses TRBV5-8 with TRBJ2-6; 10 positions agree with TRBD1. Germline values: CDR1 SGHTS, CDR2 YDEGEE. V shed 0 bases, J shed 3 bases, and the junction held 6 bases outside the gene matches. The CDR3 sequence is 18 residues long. Here the CDR3 DNA reads TGTGCCAGCAGCTTGGCGACAGGGGGCACTGGTGGGGCCAACGTCCTGACTTTC. Protein: CASSLATGGTGGANVLTF.

Comments on this clone: Germline is not matched at one junction end, which may reflect a read error. This chain links TRBV7-7 with TRBJ2-2; 9 nucleotides line up with TRBD1. Germline loops: CDR1 SSHAT, CDR2 FNYEAQ (reference sequence). This CDR3 comprises 15 residues. The CDR3 reads CASSPGQGNTGELFF. The CDR3 bases are TGTGCTAGCAGCCCGGGACAGGGTAACACCGGGGAGCTGTTTTTT.

This clone appeared a single time. This chain uses TRBV7-2 with TRBJ2-2; D is ambiguous. The CDR3 runs to 15 residues. Trimming took off 5 bases at V and 6 bases at J, with 16 bases between the two ends. CDR1 and CDR2 from the germline V gene are SGHTA and FQGNSA. CDR3 residues: CASSPRAKNPGELFF. The DNA of the CDR3 is TGTGCCAGCAGCCCTCGGGCCAAAAACCCCGGGGAGCTGTTTTTT.

The rearrangement joins TRBV5-6 to TRBJ1-2; 8 positions agree with TRBD1. The ends lost 3 bases at V and 2 bases at J; junction bases unmatched: 12. The length of the CDR3 is 17 residues. Germline V lookup: CDR1 SGHDT, CDR2 YYEEEE. The chain's CDR3 is CASSSLSDRGRNYGYTF. In nucleotides, the CDR3 is TGTGCCAGCAGCTCTCTTTCCGACAGGGGACGGAACTATGGCTACACCTTC.

The J gene is TRBJ1-2, the V gene TRBV7-2; 7 bases are a match to TRBD1. The CDR3 length is 16 residues. Germline CDR1 SGHTA, CDR2 FQGNSA. Trimming at V came to 7 bases and at J to 6 bases, leaving 17 bases not matched to a gene. CDR3 sequence: CASTIKMAGGRNGYTF. The CDR3 DNA reads as TGTGCCAGCACCATTAAAATGGCAGGGGGGCGCAATGGCTACACCTTC.

V gene TRBV5-4 combines with J gene TRBJ1-4; D is possibly TRBD1 (5 bases). The CDR3 extends over 16 amino acids. Germline values: CDR1 SGHNT, CDR2 YYREEE (reference sequence). V lost 0 bases and J 7 bases, leaving 16 bases between the germline ends. CDR3 in amino acids: CASSLESGRNLEKLFF. The CDR3, as DNA: TGTGCCAGCAGCTTGGAGTCGGGACGCAACCTTGAAAAACTGTTTTTT. Looking up the rest from reference TRBV5-4 and TRBJ1-4 gives the full variable domain: ETGVTQSPTHLIKTRGQQVTLRCSSQSGHNTVSWYQQALGQGPQFIFQYYREEENGRGNFPPRFSGLQFPNYSSELNVNALELDDSALYLCASSLESGRNLEKLFFGSGTQLSVL.

J is TRBJ2-2 and V is TRBV5-4; D is unclear. The CDR3 totals 11 residues. The V end was cut by 0 bases, the J end by 6 bases, with 0 bases between. From germline, CDR1 is SGHNT and CDR2 YYREEE (reference sequence). The CDR3 sequence: CASSLAGELFF. The DNA of the CDR3 is TGTGCCAGCAGCTTGGCCGGGGAGCTGTTTTTT.

The CDR3 spells CASSSGTSSGNTIYF. The CDR3 DNA is TGTGCCAGCAGCTCGGGGACAAGCTCTGGAAACACCATATATTTT. V usage is TRBV7-9 and J usage is TRBJ1-3; D is possibly TRBD1 (6 bases). V was clipped by 4 bases and J by 0 bases, with 10 bases between them. The CDR3 length is 15 residues. CDR1 is SEHNR and CDR2 is FQNEAQ in the germline V gene (reference sequence).

This chain links TRBV7-9 with TRBJ2-5; no clear D gene. Trimming shortened V by 5 bases and J by 0 bases, and 10 bases separated the two germline ends. The CDR3 runs to 14 residues. Germline lookup yields CDR1 SEHNR and CDR2 FQNEAQ (reference sequence). The DNA of the CDR3 is TGTGCCAGCAGCCCTGTGGGGAACCAAGAGACCCAGTACTTC. It specifies CASSPVGNQETQYF.

This chain uses TRBV28 with TRBJ1-2, with TRBD1 as a possible D gene (5 bases). Germline assignment: CDR1 MDHEN and CDR2 SYDVKM. Trimming removed 1 base from V and 2 bases from J, with 11 bases in between. This CDR3 spans 15 amino acids. The DNA for the CDR3 is TGTGCCAGCAGTTTATCGGGACTCCAGAACTATGGCTACACCTTC. It is translated as CASSLSGLQNYGYTF.

This chain uses TRBV5-1 with TRBJ1-4; D is possibly TRBD1 (5 bases). CDR1 and CDR2 from the germline V gene are SGHRS and YFSETQ. V was cut by 0 bases and J by 8 bases, with 14 bases left in between. This CDR3 spans 15 amino acids. The CDR3 coding sequence is TGCGCCAGCAGCTTGGCCGATGGGGCGATCGAAAAACTGTTTTTT. Protein: CASSLADGAIEKLFF.

V and J are TRBV7-8 and TRBJ2-3; D remains unclear. The CDR3 is 12 residues long. Germline assignment: CDR1 SGHVS and CDR2 FQNEAQ. V lost 5 bases to trimming and J lost 5 bases, with 8 bases between them. The CDR3 spells CASSQTRDTQYF. In nucleotides, the CDR3 is TGTGCCAGCAGCCAAACACGAGATACGCAGTATTTT.

This clone was observed once. CDR3 loop: CASNHRTGRDQPQHF. CDR3 nucleotide sequence: TGTGCCAGCAACCACAGGACAGGGCGGGATCAGCCCCAGCATTTT. The chain combines TRBV6-5 with TRBJ1-5; 8 bases match TRBD1. The trim removed 7 bases at V and 5 bases at J, leaving 10 bases unmatched. The CDR3 is made up of 15 amino acids. Germline-derived CDR1 and CDR2 are MNHEY and SVGAGI.

The J gene is TRBJ2-1, the V gene TRBV28; 9 nucleotides align to TRBD2. Germline V lookup: CDR1 MDHEN, CDR2 SYDVKM. The CDR3 consists of 16 residues. With V trimmed by 5 bases and J by 9 bases, 14 bases remained unmatched. The CDR3 reads CASSAQAVAGEGEQFF. The CDR3 DNA is TGTGCCAGCAGTGCTCAAGCGGTAGCGGGGGAGGGTGAGCAGTTCTTC.

The chain is built from TRBV29-1 and TRBJ1-2; D might be TRBD1 (5 bases). The CDR3 is 13 residues long. V was cut by 5 bases and J by 4 bases, with 14 bases left in between. From germline, CDR1 is SQVTM and CDR2 ANQGSEA. The chain's CDR3 is CSVQGQLSYGYTF. CDR3 DNA: TGCAGCGTTCAGGGTCAACTATCCTATGGCTACACCTTC.

The V call is TRBV28, the J call TRBJ2-7; maybe TRBD2 (7 bases). V lost 7 bases and J 3 bases, leaving 19 bases between the germline ends. CDR3 size: 15 residues. Germline V gene lookup returns CDR1 MDHEN and CDR2 SYDVKM. The CDR3 DNA is TGTGCCAGCAATTACCGCCGGGGGGCTGACTACGAGCAGTACTTC. Translated, it gives CASNYRRGADYEQYF. The variable domain in full, completed from reference TRBV28 and TRBJ2-7, reads DVKVTQSSRYLVKRTGEKVFLECVQDMDHENMFWYRQDPGLGLRLIYFSYDVKMKEKGDIPEGYSVSREKKERFSLILESASTNQTSMYLCASNYRRGADYEQYFGPGTRLTVT.

The V call is TRBV3-1 (or the pseudogene TRBV3-2), the J call TRBJ2-3, with D possibly matching TRBD2 (5 bases). Germline loops: CDR1 LGHDT, CDR2 YNNKEL (reference sequence). Trimming pared 4 bases from V and 0 bases from J, leaving 11 bases between. There are 15 residues in the CDR3. The CDR3 nucleotides read TGTGCCAGCAGCCGGACTCCAGCTAGCACAGATACGCAGTATTTT. It is translated as CASSRTPASTDTQYF.

In DNA, the CDR3 is TGCGCCAGCAGCTTCACGGGACAGGGGCCCCAGCATTTT. Its translation: CASSFTGQGPQHF. V and J are TRBV5-1 and TRBJ1-5; 9 nucleotides align to TRBD1. From germline, CDR1 is SGHRS and CDR2 YFSETQ. The CDR3 loop spans 13 amino acids. V shed 2 bases and J 9 bases; nucleotides not matched to a gene: 3.